Below, 18 T cell receptor beta chains from the same sample are listed, as sequenced in a study of regulatory dendritic cells for organ transplantation. The repertoire was sequenced with immunoSEQ multiplex PCR; TCRdb's copy has only in-frame clones and lacks some. The table shows 30,000 to 40,000 clones, with under 95% occurring only once. The sequenced sample was naive CD8+ T cells from blood. This sample's subset: CD45RA+ naive T cells. The receptors here all came from a human donor in good health.

This chain connects TRBV10-3 to TRBJ2-1, with TRBD2 identical over 8 bases. Germline CDR1 ENHRY, CDR2 SYGVKD. The CDR3 runs to 17 residues. V trimming: 2 bases; J trimming: 0 bases; junction bases outside the gene matches: 6. The CDR3 sequence is CAISEPIGTSSYNEQFF. For the CDR3, the DNA is TGTGCCATCAGTGAGCCCATCGGGACTAGCTCCTACAATGAGCAGTTCTTC.

The chain uses TRBV28 and TRBJ2-3; D may be TRBD2 (6 bases). V was shortened by 3 bases and J by 2 bases, with 12 bases between the two germline ends. The CDR3 extends over 15 amino acids. CDR1 is MDHEN and CDR2 is SYDVKM in the germline V gene. Here the CDR3 reads CASSLSGDATDTQYF. The CDR3 DNA follows: TGTGCCAGCAGTTTGTCGGGAGACGCCACAGATACGCAGTATTTT.

The chain links TRBV4-1 to TRBJ2-5, with 13 bases fitting TRBD2. Trimming removed 5 bases from V and 4 bases from J; junction bases left unmatched: 7. This CDR3 has 16 amino acids. Looked up from germline, CDR1 is MGHRA and CDR2 is YSYEKL. The CDR3 loop is CASSFGGLAGRETQYF. The CDR3 DNA sequence: TGCGCCAGCAGCTTTGGGGGACTAGCGGGGCGAGAGACCCAGTACTTC.

The V and J genes are TRBV6-5 and TRBJ2-7, with a tentative D call TRBD1 (6 bases). Germline V gene sequence: CDR1 MNHEY, CDR2 SVGAGI. V lost 2 bases to trimming and J lost 5 bases, with 10 bases between them. CDR3 length: 13 residues. This chain's CDR3 is CASSYAQGHEQYF. In DNA, the CDR3 is TGTGCCAGCAGTTACGCACAGGGACACGAGCAGTACTTC.

This clone showed up just a few times. DNA for the CDR3: TGTGCCAGCAGTGACCTGGCCGCCTCTAACTATGGCTACACCTTC. Amino acids: CASSDLAASNYGYTF. The gene calls are TRBV6-1 and TRBJ1-2; D uncertain. CDR3 length equals 15 residues. Deletions cut 3 bases from V and 0 bases from J, with 11 bases between. Germline values: CDR1 MNHNS, CDR2 SASEGT.

The rearrangement links TRBV6-1 to TRBJ1-3; unclear D gene. V lost 1 base and J lost 2, with 9 bases in between. CDR1 is MNHNS and CDR2 is SASEGT in the germline V gene. The CDR3 length is 15 residues. The CDR3 DNA follows: TGTGCCAGCAGTGAAGGGCGACAAGCTGGAAACACCATATATTTT. This sequence encodes CASSEGRQAGNTIYF.

The chain employs TRBV4-1 and TRBJ2-3; 10 positions match TRBD2. V dropped 7 bases and J dropped 4; count of bases not matched to a gene: 11. Germline values: CDR1 MGHRA, CDR2 YSYEKL. CDR3 size: 16 residues. CDR3 nucleotides: TGCGCCAGCACGCCCGGGCTAGCGGGGGTGCCAGATACGCAGTATTTT. It codes for CASTPGLAGVPDTQYF.

The chain has TRBV5-4 and TRBJ2-1, with 8 bases that match TRBD2. V shed 2 bases and J 2 bases; nucleotides not matched to a gene: 3. CDR1 and CDR2 from the germline V gene are SGHNT and YYREEE (reference sequence). The CDR3 contains 15 residues. CDR3 region: CASSFSGGAYNEQFF. CDR3 nucleotides: TGTGCCAGCAGCTTTTCCGGGGGGGCCTACAATGAGCAGTTCTTC.

CDR3 coding DNA: TGTGCCAGCAGTGACGAGGGTAGACGGTACACCTTC. It specifies CASSDEGRRYTF. V gene TRBV25-1 combines with J gene TRBJ1-2; D is uncertain. The CDR3 covers 12 residues. Deletions cut 3 bases from V and 11 bases from J, with 13 bases between. CDR1 and CDR2 (germline): MGHDK, SYGVNS.

This chain joins TRBV10-3 and TRBJ2-7; 8 bases match TRBD2. J gave up 5 bases and V 7 bases, and 10 bases lay outside the gene matches. Germline V gives CDR1 ENHRY, CDR2 SYGVKD. This CDR3 spans 14 amino acids. CDR3 sequence: CAIKEREYSDEQYF. CDR3 sequence (DNA): TGTGCCATCAAAGAGCGGGAGTATTCTGACGAGCAGTACTTC.

CDR3 sequence reads: CASSLTGGDYNEQFF. The CDR3 bases are TGTGCCAGCAGTTTGACAGGGGGGGATTACAATGAGCAGTTCTTC. The chain uses TRBV27 and TRBJ2-1; 9 bases are a match to TRBD1. V lost 3 bases and J lost 4; bases outside the gene matches: 4. The germline V gene encodes CDR1 MNHEY and CDR2 SMNVEV (reference sequence). The CDR3 is 15 amino acids.

V is TRBV7-3 and J is TRBJ2-3; possible D gene TRBD1, 6 bases. The germline V gene encodes CDR1 SGHTA and CDR2 FQGTGA. The germline V and J ends were trimmed by 5 bases and 4 bases, with 7 bases remaining between them. This CDR3 is built from 12 residues. CDR3 region: CASSPGADTQYF. The DNA of the CDR3 is TGTGCCAGCAGCCCAGGGGCAGATACGCAGTATTTT.

The chain couples TRBV5-4 to TRBJ2-7; 7 bases fit TRBD1. This CDR3 has 13 residues. The junction had 6 bases not matched to a gene; V was cut back by 4 bases and J by 5 bases. Germline CDR1 reads SGHNT; CDR2 reads YYREEE (reference sequence). The CDR3 sequence: CASSTTDRNEQYF. The CDR3 nucleotides read TGTGCCAGCAGCACAACGGACAGGAACGAGCAGTACTTC.

The chain carries TRBV5-1 and TRBJ2-1; 7 nucleotides agree with TRBD1. The CDR3 is 15 residues long. Trimming took 3 bases from V and 5 from J; bases not matched to a gene: 8. Looked up from germline, CDR1 is SGHRS and CDR2 is YFSETQ. Here the CDR3 DNA reads TGCGCCAGCAGCTCCCACCCGGGACAGAACAATGAGCAGTTCTTC. Protein sequence: CASSSHPGQNNEQFF.

The chain is built from TRBV2 and TRBJ2-4; 8 bases are shared with TRBD1. Trimming cost V 6 bases and J 0 bases; bases outside gene matches: 4. The germline V gene has CDR1 SNHLY and CDR2 FYNNEI. The CDR3 loop spans 15 amino acids. The CDR3 nucleotides read TGTGCCAGCAGGCAGGGGGCCCTAGCCAAAAACATTCAGTACTTC. Its protein product is CASRQGALAKNIQYF.

The chain uses TRBV5-4 and TRBJ2-5; TRBD1 matches at 11 bases. The CDR3 totals 19 residues. Germline V gene lookup returns CDR1 SGHNT and CDR2 YYREEE (reference sequence). Trimming cost V 3 bases and J 4 bases; bases outside gene matches: 17. CDR3 sequence: CASSSTSGTGGKWRETQYF. DNA of the CDR3: TGTGCCAGCAGCTCGACTTCCGGGACAGGGGGAAAATGGAGAGAGACCCAGTACTTC.

V and J are TRBV7-8 and TRBJ2-1; TRBD2 matches at 9 bases. With 5 bases clipped from V and 8 bases from J, the junction kept 4 bases outside the gene matches. The CDR3 spans 13 residues. Germline assignment: CDR1 SGHVS and CDR2 FQNEAQ. The CDR3 bases are TGTGCCAGCAGCGGCGGGGGGGCCTATGAGCAGTTCTTC. Encoded protein: CASSGGGAYEQFF. The variable domain in full, completed from reference TRBV7-8 and TRBJ2-1, reads GAGVSQSPRYKVAKRGQDVALRCDPISGHVSLFWYQQALGQGPEFLTYFQNEAQLDKSGLPSDRFFAERPEGSVSTLKIQRTQQEDSAVYLCASSGGGAYEQFFGPGTRLTVL.

The chain carries TRBV30 and TRBJ2-1; 7 bases match TRBD2. Germline assignment: CDR1 GTSNPN and CDR2 SVGIG (reference sequence). V shed 1 base, J shed 0 bases, and the junction held 15 bases outside the gene matches. The CDR3 extends over 19 amino acids. This CDR3 is CAWSGSFGARETSYNEQFF. CDR3 DNA sequence: TGTGCCTGGAGTGGGTCATTTGGGGCGCGGGAGACCTCCTACAATGAGCAGTTCTTC.